The T cell receptor (beta chain) under discussion was sequenced for a study of blood T cell repertoires in COVID-19. Using immunoSEQ multiplex PCR, the repertoire was profiled, and TCRdb retains in-frame clones only, with some absent. Counted here are 200,000 to 300,000 clones, around nine tenths occurring once; the ten biggest clones make up roughly 4.9%. The CDR3 is made up of 16 amino acids. Trimming removed 5 bases from V and 6 bases from J; junction bases left unmatched: 10. Germline CDR1 SGHAT, CDR2 FQNNGV. The clonotype originates from a woman in her sixties with COVID-19, enrolled during active disease. The V and J genes are TRBV11-2 and TRBJ2-1; TRBD2 aligns across 10 bases. The material sequenced was peripheral blood. CDR3 nucleotide sequence: TGTGCCAGCAGCAGGCTTGGGACTAGCGCGTTCAATGAGCAGTTCTTC. This encodes CASSRLGTSAFNEQFF.